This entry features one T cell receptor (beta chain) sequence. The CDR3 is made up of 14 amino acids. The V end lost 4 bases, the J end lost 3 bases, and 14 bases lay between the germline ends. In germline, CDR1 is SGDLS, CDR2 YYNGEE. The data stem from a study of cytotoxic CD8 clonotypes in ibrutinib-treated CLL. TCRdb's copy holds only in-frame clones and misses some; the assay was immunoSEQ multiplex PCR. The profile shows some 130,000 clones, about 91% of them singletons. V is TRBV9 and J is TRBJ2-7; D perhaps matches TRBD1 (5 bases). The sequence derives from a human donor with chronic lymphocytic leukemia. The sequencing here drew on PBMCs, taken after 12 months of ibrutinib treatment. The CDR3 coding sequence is TGTGCCAGCAGCCCCAGGGATGACATCTACGAGCAGTACTTC. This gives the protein CASSPRDDIYEQYF.